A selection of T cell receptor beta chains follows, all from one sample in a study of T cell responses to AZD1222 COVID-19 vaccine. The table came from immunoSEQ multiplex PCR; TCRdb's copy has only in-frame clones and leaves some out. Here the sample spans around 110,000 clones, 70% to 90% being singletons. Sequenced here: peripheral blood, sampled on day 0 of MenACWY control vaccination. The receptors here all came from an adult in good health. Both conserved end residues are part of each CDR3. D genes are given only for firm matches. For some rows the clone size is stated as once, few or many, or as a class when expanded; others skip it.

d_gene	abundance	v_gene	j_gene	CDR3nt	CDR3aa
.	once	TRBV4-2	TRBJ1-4	TGTGCCAGCAGCCAAGTTAAGCAAACTAATGAAAAACTGTTTTTT	CASSQVKQTNEKLFF
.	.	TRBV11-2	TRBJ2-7	TGTGCCAGCAGCCCCTTGGGGGCCCACGAGCAGTACTTC	CASSPLGAHEQYF
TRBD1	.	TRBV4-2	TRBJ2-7	TGTGCCAGCAGCCAGGAGGGACAGGGGGTCTACGAGCAGTACTTC	CASSQEGQGVYEQYF
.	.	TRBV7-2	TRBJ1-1	TGTGCCAGCAGCTTACAAAGGACCCGGGCGAACACTGAAGCTTTCTTT	CASSLQRTRANTEAFF
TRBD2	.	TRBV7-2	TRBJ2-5	TGTGCCAGCAGCCCTCAGATCGGGGGGGGTACTTCAGAGACCCAGTACTTC	CASSPQIGGGTSETQYF
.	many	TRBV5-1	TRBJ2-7	TGCGCCAGCAGTGGGACCGGGACGGGGGCCTACGAGCAGTACTTC	CASSGTGTGAYEQYF
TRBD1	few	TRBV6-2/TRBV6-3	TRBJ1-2	TGTGCCAGCAGCCTCGACGGACAGGGGAGACTTAACTATGGCTACACCTTC	CASSLDGQGRLNYGYTF
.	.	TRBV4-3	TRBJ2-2	TGCGCCAGCAGCCAAGATCACGCTAACGGGGAGCTGTTTTTT	CASSQDHANGELFF
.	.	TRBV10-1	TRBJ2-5	TGCGCCAGCAAGGGGACGGAAGAGACCCAGTACTTC	CASKGTEETQYF
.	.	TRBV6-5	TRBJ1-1	TGTGCCAGCAGTTACTCAGGGGGCACTGAAGCTTTCTTT	CASSYSGGTEAFF
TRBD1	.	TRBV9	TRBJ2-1	TGTGCCAGCAGCGTAGGCAGGGGGTCCTACAATGAGCAGTTCTTC	CASSVGRGSYNEQFF
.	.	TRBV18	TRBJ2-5	TGTGCCAGCTCACCGAGGGCGACAGGTTGGGAGACCCAGTACTTC	CASSPRATGWETQYF
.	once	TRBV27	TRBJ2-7	TGTGCCAGCAGTTCAACAGTTTTCTACGAGCAGTACTTC	CASSSTVFYEQYF
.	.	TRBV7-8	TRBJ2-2	TGTGCCAGCAGCGACGGCCGGGGGGAGCTGTTTTTT	CASSDGRGELFF
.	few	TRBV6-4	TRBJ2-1	TGTGCCAGCAGTCTCCAGGGGGGTGGTTTCAATGAGCAGTTCTTC	CASSLQGGGFNEQFF
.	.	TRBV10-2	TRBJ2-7	TGCGCCAGCAGGGACACCTACGAGCAGTACTTC	CASRDTYEQYF
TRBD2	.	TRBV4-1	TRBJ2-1	TGCGCCAGCAGCCAAGGGCGGGGGGCAAACAATGAGCAGTTCTTC	CASSQGRGANNEQFF
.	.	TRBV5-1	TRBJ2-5	TGCGCCAGCAGCCTTGGGGCCTCAAAAGAGACCCAGTACTTC	CASSLGASKETQYF
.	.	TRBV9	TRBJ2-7	TGTGCCAGGGAGGGCGCCTACGAGCAGTACTTC	CAREGAYEQYF
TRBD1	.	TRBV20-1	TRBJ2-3	TGCAGTGCTAGTTTCCAGGGGGCAAGGACAGATACGCAGTATTTT	CSASFQGARTDTQYF
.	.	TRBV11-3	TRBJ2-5	TGTGCCAGCAGCTTATCCAGGTCACTGGGAGAGACCCAGTACTTC	CASSLSRSLGETQYF
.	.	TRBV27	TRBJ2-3	TGTGCCAGCGCAAAGGAGGCAGATACGCAGTATTTT	CASAKEADTQYF
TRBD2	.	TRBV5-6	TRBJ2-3	TGTGCCAGCAGCTTGGAAGGGTACAGGCGGGAGGATGGTACGCAGTATTTT	CASSLEGYRREDGTQYF
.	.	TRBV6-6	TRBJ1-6	TGTGCCAGCCAGGGTAATTCACCCCTCCACTTT	CASQGNSPLHF
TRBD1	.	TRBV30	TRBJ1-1	TGTGCCTGGAGAAGGGAGGCGGGAGGGGGCGCGGTATCCACTGAAGCTTTCTTT	CAWRREAGGGAVSTEAFF
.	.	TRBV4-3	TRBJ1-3	TGCGCCAGCAGCCAAGGGGCCGGGTCTGGAAACACCATATATTTT	CASSQGAGSGNTIYF
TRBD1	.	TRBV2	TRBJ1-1	TGTGCCAGCACCGGGACAGTCACAGTAGCTTTCTTT	CASTGTVTVAFF